This note documents a single TCR beta chain sequence. The data were produced by immunoSEQ multiplex PCR, yet TCRdb's version contains in-frame clones alone and is incomplete. In the table there are over 50,000 clones, less than 98% of which are singletons. The data belong to a study of technical replicates of blood from a few donors. Germline CDR1 and CDR2: SGHTA and FQGNSA. This CDR3 contains 15 residues. V lost 5 bases, J lost 7 bases, and 15 bases lay in between. The V call is TRBV7-2, the J call TRBJ1-6; D is unclear. The sequenced material came from T cells isolated from PBMCs. This TCR came from a human donor in good health. The CDR3 reads CASSRSPGFNSPLHF. The CDR3 nucleotides are TGTGCCAGCAGCAGAAGCCCGGGGTTCAATTCACCCCTCCACTTT. Together with reference TRBV7-2 and TRBJ1-6, the CDR3 gives the full variable domain: GAGVSQSPSNKVTEKGKDVELRCDPISGHTALYWYRQSLGQGLEFLIYFQGNSAPDKSGLPSDRFSAERTGGSVSTLTIQRTQQEDSAVYLCASSRSPGFNSPLHFGNGTRLTVT.